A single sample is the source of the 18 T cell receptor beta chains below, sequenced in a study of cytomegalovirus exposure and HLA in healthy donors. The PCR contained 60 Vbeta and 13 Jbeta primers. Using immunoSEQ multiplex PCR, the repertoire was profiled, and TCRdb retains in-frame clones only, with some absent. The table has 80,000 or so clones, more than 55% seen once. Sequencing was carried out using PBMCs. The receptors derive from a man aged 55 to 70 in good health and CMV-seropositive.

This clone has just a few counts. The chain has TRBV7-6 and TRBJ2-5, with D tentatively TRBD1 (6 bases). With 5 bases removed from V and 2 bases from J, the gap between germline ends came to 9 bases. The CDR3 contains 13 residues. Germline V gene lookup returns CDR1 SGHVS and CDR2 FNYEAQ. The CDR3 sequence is CASSRGTQETQYF. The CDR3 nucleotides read TGTGCCAGCAGCCGAGGGACACAAGAGACCCAGTACTTC.

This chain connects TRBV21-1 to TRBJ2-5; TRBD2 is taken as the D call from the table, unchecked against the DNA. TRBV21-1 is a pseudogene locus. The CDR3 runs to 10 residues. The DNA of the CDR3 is TGTGCCAGTGTCGAGAAGACCCAGTACTTC. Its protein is CASVEKTQYF.

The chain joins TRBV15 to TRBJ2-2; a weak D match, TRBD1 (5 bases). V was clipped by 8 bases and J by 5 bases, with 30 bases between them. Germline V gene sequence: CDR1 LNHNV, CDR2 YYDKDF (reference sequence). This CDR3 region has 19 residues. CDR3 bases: TGTGCCACCGGCCCTCTGGGCAGGGCGAAGGAGTTTTATACCGGGGAGCTGTTTTTT. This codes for CATGPLGRAKEFYTGELFF.

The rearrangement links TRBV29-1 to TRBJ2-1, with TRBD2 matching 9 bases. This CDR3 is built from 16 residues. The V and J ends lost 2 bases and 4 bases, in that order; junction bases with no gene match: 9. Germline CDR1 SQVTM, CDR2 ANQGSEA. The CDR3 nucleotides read TGCAGCGTTGAATCAGGAACGGGACTAGCTTACAATGAGCAGTTCTTC. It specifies CSVESGTGLAYNEQFF.

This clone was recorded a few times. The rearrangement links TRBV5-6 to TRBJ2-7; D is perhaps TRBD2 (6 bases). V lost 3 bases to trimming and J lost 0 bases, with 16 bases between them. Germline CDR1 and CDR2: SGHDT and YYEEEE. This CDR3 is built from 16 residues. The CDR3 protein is CASSSIGGELSYEQYF. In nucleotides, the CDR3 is TGTGCCAGCAGCTCGATCGGCGGGGAACTCTCCTACGAGCAGTACTTC.

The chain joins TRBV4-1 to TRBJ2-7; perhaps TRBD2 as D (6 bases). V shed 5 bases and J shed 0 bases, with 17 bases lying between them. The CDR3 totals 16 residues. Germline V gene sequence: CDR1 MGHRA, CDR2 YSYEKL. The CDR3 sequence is CASSSPGSGRSYEQYF. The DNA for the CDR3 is TGCGCCAGCAGCTCCCCAGGAAGCGGGCGCTCCTACGAGCAGTACTTC.

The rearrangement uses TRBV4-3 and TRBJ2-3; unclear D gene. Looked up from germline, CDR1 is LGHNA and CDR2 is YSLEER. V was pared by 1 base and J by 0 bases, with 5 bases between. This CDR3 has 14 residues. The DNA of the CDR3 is TGCGCCAGCAGCCAAGTTTCTAGCACAGATACGCAGTATTTT. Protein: CASSQVSSTDTQYF.

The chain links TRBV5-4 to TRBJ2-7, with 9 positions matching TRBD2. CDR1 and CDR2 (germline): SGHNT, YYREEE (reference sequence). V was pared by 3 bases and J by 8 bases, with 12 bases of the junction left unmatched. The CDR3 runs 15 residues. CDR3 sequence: CASSSAAGLAGQQYF. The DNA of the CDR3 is TGTGCCAGCAGCTCCGCGGCAGGGCTAGCGGGACAGCAGTACTTC.

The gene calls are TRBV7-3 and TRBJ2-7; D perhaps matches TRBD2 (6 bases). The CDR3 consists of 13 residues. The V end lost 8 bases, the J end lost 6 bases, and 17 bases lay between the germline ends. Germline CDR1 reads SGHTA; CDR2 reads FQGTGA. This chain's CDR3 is CASSPGGVVEQYF. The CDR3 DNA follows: TGTGCCAGCTCCCCCGGAGGGGTGGTCGAGCAGTACTTC.

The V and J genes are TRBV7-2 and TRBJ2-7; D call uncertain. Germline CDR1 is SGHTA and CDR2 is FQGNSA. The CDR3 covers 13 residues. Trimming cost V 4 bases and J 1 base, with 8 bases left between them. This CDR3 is CASSSRVSYEQYF. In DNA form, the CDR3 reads TGTGCCAGCAGCTCACGGGTATCCTACGAGCAGTACTTC.

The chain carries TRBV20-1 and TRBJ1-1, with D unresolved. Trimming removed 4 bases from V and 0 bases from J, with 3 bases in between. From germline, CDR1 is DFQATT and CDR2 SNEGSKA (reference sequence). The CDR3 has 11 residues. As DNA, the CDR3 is TGCAGTGCTATATTGAACACTGAAGCTTTCTTT. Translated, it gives CSAILNTEAFF.

CDR3 sequence: CASSPILSGTGGETQYF. CDR3 DNA sequence: TGTGCCAGCTCACCAATTCTCTCGGGGACAGGGGGAGAGACCCAGTACTTC. The J gene is TRBJ2-5, the V gene TRBV18; 11 bases match TRBD1. The CDR3 is 17 residues long. With V trimmed by 2 bases and J by 4 bases, 9 bases remained unmatched. Germline lookup yields CDR1 KGHSH and CDR2 LQKENI.

CDR3: CSVKRQFGYTEAFF. The CDR3 bases are TGCAGCGTAAAACGACAGTTCGGGTACACTGAAGCTTTCTTT. The chain recombines TRBV29-1 with TRBJ1-1; TRBD1 is a possible D gene (5 bases). The CDR3 contains 14 residues. The V gene's germline CDR1 is SQVTM and CDR2 ANQGSEA. V dropped 6 bases and J dropped 3 bases, with 17 bases sitting between them. The whole variable domain, filled in from reference TRBV29-1 and TRBJ1-1, reads SAVISQKPSRDICQRGTSLTIQCQVDSQVTMMFWYRQQPGQSLTLIATANQGSEATYESGFVIDKFPISRPNLTFSTLTVSNMSPEDSSIYLCSVKRQFGYTEAFFGQGTRLTVV.

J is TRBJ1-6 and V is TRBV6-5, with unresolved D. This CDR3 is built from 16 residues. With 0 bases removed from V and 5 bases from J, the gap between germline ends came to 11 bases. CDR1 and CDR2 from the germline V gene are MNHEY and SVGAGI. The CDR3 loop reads CASSYSPGFNNSPLHF. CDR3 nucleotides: TGTGCCAGCAGTTACTCTCCAGGCTTTAATAATTCACCCCTCCACTTT.

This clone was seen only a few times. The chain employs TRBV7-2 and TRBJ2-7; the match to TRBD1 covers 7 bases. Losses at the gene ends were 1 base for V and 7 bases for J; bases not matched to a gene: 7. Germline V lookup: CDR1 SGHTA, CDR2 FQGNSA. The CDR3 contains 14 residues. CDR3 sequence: CASSLEPTRGEQYF. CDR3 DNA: TGTGCCAGCAGCTTAGAACCGACCAGGGGGGAGCAGTACTTC.

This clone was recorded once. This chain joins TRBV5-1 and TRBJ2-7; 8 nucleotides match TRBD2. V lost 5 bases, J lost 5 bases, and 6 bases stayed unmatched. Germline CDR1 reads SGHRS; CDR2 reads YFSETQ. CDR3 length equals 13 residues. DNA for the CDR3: TGCGCCAGCAGTCCGGGGGGGGCCAACGAGCAGTACTTC. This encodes CASSPGGANEQYF. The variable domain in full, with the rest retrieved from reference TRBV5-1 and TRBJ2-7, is KAGVTQTPRYLIKTRGQQVTLSCSPISGHRSVSWYQQTPGQGLQFLFEYFSETQRNKGNFPGRFSGRQFSNSRSEMNVSTLELGDSALYLCASSPGGANEQYFGPGTRLTVT.

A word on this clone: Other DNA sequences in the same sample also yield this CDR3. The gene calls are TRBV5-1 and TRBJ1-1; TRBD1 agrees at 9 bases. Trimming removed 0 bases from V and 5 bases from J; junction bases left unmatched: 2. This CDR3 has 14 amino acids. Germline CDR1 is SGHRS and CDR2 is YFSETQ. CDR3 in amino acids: CASSLGQGGTEAFF. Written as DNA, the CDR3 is TGCGCCAGCAGCTTGGGACAGGGGGGGACTGAAGCTTTCTTT. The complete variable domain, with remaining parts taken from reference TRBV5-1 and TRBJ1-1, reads KAGVTQTPRYLIKTRGQQVTLSCSPISGHRSVSWYQQTPGQGLQFLFEYFSETQRNKGNFPGRFSGRQFSNSRSEMNVSTLELGDSALYLCASSLGQGGTEAFFGQGTRLTVV.

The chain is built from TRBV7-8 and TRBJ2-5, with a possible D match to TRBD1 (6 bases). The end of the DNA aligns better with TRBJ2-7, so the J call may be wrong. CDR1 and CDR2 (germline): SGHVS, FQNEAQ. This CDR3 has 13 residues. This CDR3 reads CASSRRGGYEQYF. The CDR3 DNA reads TGTGCCAGCAGCCGCAGGGGCGGCTACGAGCAGTACTTC.